The present T cell receptor beta chain was sequenced within a study of T cell repertoires in cytomegalovirus infection (dated by TCRdb to between 2017 and 2020). About the study as a whole: The peptide stimulations were aimed at well-studied HLA-B-restricted epitopes as well as recently identified HLA-C-restricted CMV epitopes, whose presentation resists viral immunomodulation. The HLA type of each donor mattered for the analysis, because public TCR beta signatures pointed to carriage of CMV infection along with the matching HLA type. Results and caveats for the whole study, not just this receptor: The ex vivo response was dominated by HLA-C-restricted CMV-specific TCR beta clonotypes, and the single most frequent clonotype in two of eight donors was supplied by these HLA-C-restricted clonotypes. In both this cohort and an independent roughly 350-donor cohort, the cumulative frequency of public TCR beta family members distinguished carriers of CMV infection plus the relevant HLA type.

As for this clonotype: Its target antigen remains unknown. The input lacks base qualities; no much larger clone sits a single base away.

Sequencing was performed on an Illumina HiSeq 1500. Using fastp trimming at Q25 and MiXCR clonotype assembly, TCRdb reanalyzed the public sequencing data and kept in-frame beta chains. Each CDR3 protein gets just one entry, which takes the most common genes and DNA from the rows behind it. In this sample the table shows 200,000 to 250,000 distinct CDR3 sequences, 35% to 40% of which occur a single time. The top ten hold approximately 60% of the sample. This specimen's treatment or condition label, per the study, means: in vitro stimulation with specific CMV peptide epitopes to enrich CMV-specific T cells. The source of this sequence is a human donor in good health (CMV status not recorded). Some clones in this sample may be carry-over from other donors' samples. The sample in question was CD8+ T cells from cultured PBMCs, obtained from culture after CMV antigen stimulation.

This receptor has the CDR3 CASSFDGIDEQYF. The DNA reads as follows: TGTGCCAGCAGTTTCGACGGAATCGACGAGCAGTACTTC. Recombination linked TRBV27 to TRBJ2-7, with the D segment identity uncertain. CDR1 and CDR2 are drawn from the germline V gene (reference sequence): MNHEY, SMNVEV. CDR3 length: 13 amino acids, cysteine to phenylalanine. Solely the CDR3 DNA is kept, with 39 bases framed from the first base. Cut back by 3 bases and 5 bases, the V and J ends lie 11 bases apart.